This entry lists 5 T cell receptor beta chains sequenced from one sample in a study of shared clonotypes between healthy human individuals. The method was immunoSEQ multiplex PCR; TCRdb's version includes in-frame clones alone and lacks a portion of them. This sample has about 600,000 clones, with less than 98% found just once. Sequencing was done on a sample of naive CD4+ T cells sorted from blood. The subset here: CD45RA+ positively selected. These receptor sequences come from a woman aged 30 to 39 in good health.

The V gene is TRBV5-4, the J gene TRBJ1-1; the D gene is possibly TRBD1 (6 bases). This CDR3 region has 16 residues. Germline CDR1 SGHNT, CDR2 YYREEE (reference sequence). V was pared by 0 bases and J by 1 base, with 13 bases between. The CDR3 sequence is CASSLVRGDQNTEAFF. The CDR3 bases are TGTGCCAGCAGCTTGGTGAGGGGGGATCAGAACACTGAAGCTTTCTTT.

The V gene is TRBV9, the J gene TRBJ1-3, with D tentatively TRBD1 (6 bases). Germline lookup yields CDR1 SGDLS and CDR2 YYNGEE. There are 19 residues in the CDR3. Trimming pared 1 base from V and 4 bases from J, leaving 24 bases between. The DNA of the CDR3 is TGTGCCAGCAGCGTAACAGGGAGCCCGTCCCCGGCCTACGGAAACACCATATATTTT. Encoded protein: CASSVTGSPSPAYGNTIYF.

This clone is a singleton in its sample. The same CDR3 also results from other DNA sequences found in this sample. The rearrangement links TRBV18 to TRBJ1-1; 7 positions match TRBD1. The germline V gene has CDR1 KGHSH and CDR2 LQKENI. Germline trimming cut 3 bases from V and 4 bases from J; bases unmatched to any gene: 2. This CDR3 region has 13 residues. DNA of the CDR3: TGTGCCAGCTCACCGCAGGGGGGCACTGAAGCTTTCTTT. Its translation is CASSPQGGTEAFF. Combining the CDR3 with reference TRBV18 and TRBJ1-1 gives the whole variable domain NAGVMQNPRHLVRRRGQEARLRCSPMKGHSHVYWYRQLPEEGLKFMVYLQKENIIDESGMPKERFSAEFPKEGPSILRIQQVVRGDSAAYFCASSPQGGTEAFFGQGTRLTVV.

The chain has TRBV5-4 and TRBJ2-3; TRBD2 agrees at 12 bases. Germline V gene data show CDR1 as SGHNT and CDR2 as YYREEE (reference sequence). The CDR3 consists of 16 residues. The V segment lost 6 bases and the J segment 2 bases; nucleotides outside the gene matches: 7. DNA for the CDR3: TGTGCCAGCACCCCGGGACTAGCGGGTTACACAGATACGCAGTATTTT. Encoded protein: CASTPGLAGYTDTQYF.

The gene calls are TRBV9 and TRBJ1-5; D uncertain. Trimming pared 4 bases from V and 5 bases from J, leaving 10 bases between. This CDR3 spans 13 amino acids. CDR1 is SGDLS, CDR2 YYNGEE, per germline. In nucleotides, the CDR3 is TGTGCCAGCAGCCAGACCGGTGATCAGCCCCAGCATTTT. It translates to CASSQTGDQPQHF.